This entry describes one T cell receptor (beta chain). Its antigen remains unidentified. The sample is drawn from a study of beta chain features in type 1 diabetes. Across the whole study: Healthy donors and patients showed comparable age, gender and cell yields. Broader study findings: Among type 1 diabetes patients, VDJ junctions had fewer insertions and more deletions. Naive, central memory and regulatory TCRB repertoires appeared more similar among patients than healthy donors.

Germline values: CDR1 MNHEY, CDR2 SMNVEV (reference sequence). The J segment lost 10 bases and the V segment lost 7 bases, leaving 8 bases of the junction unmatched. CDR3 size: 13 residues. The sequenced template was cDNA made from the entire isolated RNA. Sequenced by immunoSEQ multiplex PCR; TCRdb stores in-frame clones only, minus some. The profile shows about 350,000 clones, roughly a fifth of them singletons. Averaging about 120 mL, one heparinised blood draw was given by each donor. The sequenced material came from naive CD4+ T cells from blood. This sequence joins TRBV27 and TRBJ1-4; TRBD1 matches 8 bases. The clonotype originates from a woman aged 18 to 35 in good health. The CDR3 nucleotides read TGTGCCAGCACAGGGGGCCTTATTGGAAAACTGTTTTTT. It translates to CASTGGLIGKLFF.